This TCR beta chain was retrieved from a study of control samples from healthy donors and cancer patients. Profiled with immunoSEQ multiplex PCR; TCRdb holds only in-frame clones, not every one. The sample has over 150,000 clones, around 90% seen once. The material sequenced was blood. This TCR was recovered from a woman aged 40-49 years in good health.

The CDR3 DNA reads TGTGCCACCAGCTACGGACAGGGGGCAGGCTATGGCTACACCTTC. Protein: CATSYGQGAGYGYTF. The gene calls are TRBV15 and TRBJ1-2; 11 bases agree with TRBD1. V shed 5 bases and J 4 bases; nucleotides not matched to a gene: 6. The CDR3 consists of 15 residues. From germline, CDR1 is LNHNV and CDR2 YYDKDF (reference sequence).